Listed below are T cell receptor beta chains from one sample, sequenced in a study of blood T cell repertoires in COVID-19. Produced via immunoSEQ multiplex PCR; TCRdb's table is partial and in-frame only. The repertoire holds about 320,000 clones, with about nine tenths as singletons. The sequenced sample was PBMCs or T cells enriched from blood (not recorded which). Receptors were obtained from a man between 60 and 75 years old who had recovered from COVID-19. The CDR3 runs from the conserved cysteine through the conserved F or W. A D gene is named only where the DNA matches it firmly. Size is omitted from some rows. Given values are once, few, many or a class for expanded clones.

TRBV7-2	TRBJ2-7	15	.	TRBD2	TGTGCCAGCGGGGCTAGCGGTTCCCGGGGCCTCGAGCAGTACTTC	CASGASGSRGLEQYF
TRBV27	TRBJ1-4	15	.	TRBD1	TGTGCCAGCAGTTTAGAGGGACAGGGGACCGAAAAACTGTTTTTT	CASSLEGQGTEKLFF
TRBV6-5	TRBJ1-1	14	.	.	TGTGCCAGTACGCGGGCCCAAACGGGGACTGAAGCTTTCTTT	CASTRAQTGTEAFF
TRBV23-1	TRBJ1-2	15	.	.	TGCGCCAGCAGTCAATCGATAATCTATGGTTCTGGCTACACCTTC	CASSQSIIYGSGYTF
TRBV28	TRBJ2-7	14	.	.	TGTGCCAGCAGTTTGGTGCAGGCTGTCTACGAGCAGTACTTC	CASSLVQAVYEQYF
TRBV18	TRBJ2-5	15	.	TRBD2	TGTGCCAGCTCGCGCACGGGGGGAAACCAAGAGACCCAGTACTTC	CASSRTGGNQETQYF
TRBV28	TRBJ2-3	14	.	TRBD2	TGTGCCAGCAGTCGACGGGGGGGCACAGATACGCAGTATTTT	CASSRRGGTDTQYF
TRBV27	TRBJ1-5	13	few	.	TGTGCCAGCAGCGACAGGCCCTCGGAGCCCCAGCATTTT	CASSDRPSEPQHF
TRBV3-1/TRBV3-2	TRBJ1-6	13	.	.	TGTGCCAGCAGCCAACCAGGGCATTCACCCCTCCACTTT	CASSQPGHSPLHF
TRBV4-1	TRBJ2-3	15	.	TRBD2	TGCGCCAGCAGCCATGCTACTAGCGGGAGGGATACGCAGTATTTT	CASSHATSGRDTQYF
TRBV19	TRBJ1-5	17	.	TRBD1	TGTGCCAGTAGAGAACTCACAGGGGGTTGGGGCAATCAGCCCCAGCATTTT	CASRELTGGWGNQPQHF
TRBV29-1	TRBJ2-3	17	.	.	TGCAGCGTTGACGGGGGTCTCGGGAGTATGTGGACAGATACGCAGTATTTT	CSVDGGLGSMWTDTQYF
TRBV15	TRBJ2-1	15	.	TRBD2	TGTGCCACCAGCAGAGCGCAGCGGGACTACAATGAGCAGTTCTTC	CATSRAQRDYNEQFF
TRBV12-3/TRBV12-4	TRBJ1-2	13	.	.	TGTGCCAGCAGTTTAACCCGGAACTATGGCTACACCTTC	CASSLTRNYGYTF
TRBV5-3	TRBJ1-4	17	.	TRBD1	TGTGCCAGATTAACGACAGGGAAACCCTCAACTAATGAAAAACTGTTTTTT	CARLTTGKPSTNEKLFF
TRBV7-3	TRBJ1-2	15	.	.	TGTGCCAGCAGCTTAAACCACGACAGCCTCTATGGCTACACCTTC	CASSLNHDSLYGYTF
TRBV4-1	TRBJ2-1	16	.	.	TGCGCCAGCAGCCAAGTAGATGGGAGTCTTTACAATGAGCAGTTCTTC	CASSQVDGSLYNEQFF
TRBV5-1	TRBJ1-6	19	.	.	TGCGCCAGCAGCCCGGGGACAACGATAGGGTTTTTAGATAATTCACCCCTCCACTTT	CASSPGTTIGFLDNSPLHF
TRBV6-2/TRBV6-3	TRBJ2-1	16	.	TRBD2	TGTGCCAGCAGCCGCGCGCTAGCGGGAGGGCTCCATGAGCAGTTCTTC	CASSRALAGGLHEQFF
TRBV2	TRBJ2-7	14	.	.	TGTGCCAGCAGGTTTAGAGATCTCCGCTACGAGCAGTACTTC	CASRFRDLRYEQYF
TRBV5-1	TRBJ1-5	14	.	.	TGCGCCAGCAGCTTGAGGGGGGGAGATCAGCCCCAGCATTTT	CASSLRGGDQPQHF
TRBV5-1	TRBJ2-2	14	.	TRBD2	TGCGCCAGCAGCGCGGGACTAAACACCGGGGAGCTGTTTTTT	CASSAGLNTGELFF
TRBV6-5	TRBJ2-3	15	.	TRBD1	TGTGCCAGCATTAGAGGGACAGGGGGCAGAGATACGCAGTATTTT	CASIRGTGGRDTQYF
TRBV18	TRBJ2-1	12	.	.	TGTGCCAGCTCACCACTAGCCAATGAGCAGTTCTTC	CASSPLANEQFF
TRBV5-6	TRBJ2-7	17	.	.	TGTGCCAGCAGCTCTCGAACTGGCGGCAGCATCGGCTACGAGCAGTACTTC	CASSSRTGGSIGYEQYF
TRBV27	TRBJ2-2	14	.	.	TGTGCCAGCAGTTCCCCTCCTCTCCCCGGGGAGCTGTTTTTT	CASSSPPLPGELFF
TRBV19	TRBJ1-2	15	.	.	TGTGCCAGTAGTGGATCGGGACACCCTAACTATGGCTACACCTTC	CASSGSGHPNYGYTF
TRBV19	TRBJ1-5	15	.	.	TGTGCCAGTACCCTGGGGGCCCTTTCGGATCAGCCCCAGCATTTT	CASTLGALSDQPQHF
TRBV9	TRBJ2-6	18	.	TRBD2	TGTGCCAGCAGCGTAGTCGGACTAGCGGGAGCTGGGGCCAACGTCCTGACTTTC	CASSVVGLAGAGANVLTF
TRBV5-1	TRBJ2-3	16	.	TRBD2	TGCGCCAGCAGCCTTCTAGCGGGAGGGGCAAGGGATACGCAGTATTTT	CASSLLAGGARDTQYF
TRBV2	TRBJ2-3	12	few	TRBD2	TGTGCCAGGAAGGGACTAGACGATACGCAGTATTTT	CARKGLDDTQYF
TRBV19	TRBJ1-6	14	.	TRBD1	TGTGCCAGTCACGCCGGGACAGAAAATTCACCCCTCCACTTT	CASHAGTENSPLHF
TRBV2	TRBJ2-2	16	few	TRBD2	TGTGCCAGCACTAGAGCTAGCGGGGCGAACACCGGGGAGCTGTTTTTT	CASTRASGANTGELFF
TRBV18	TRBJ1-3	14	.	.	TGTGCCAGCTCACCAGGGGCTCCCGGAAACACCATATATTTT	CASSPGAPGNTIYF
TRBV11-3	TRBJ2-7	13	.	TRBD2	TGTGCCAGCAGCCGACTAGCGGGGGGCGAGCAGTACTTC	CASSRLAGGEQYF
TRBV15	TRBJ2-2	16	once	.	TGTGCCACCAGCAGAGATGGGGCCGGTGTCACCGGGGAGCTGTTTTTT	CATSRDGAGVTGELFF
TRBV28	TRBJ2-5	16	.	.	TGTGCCAGCAGCCCTATCCAAGGACAGTTCCAAGAGACCCAGTACTTC	CASSPIQGQFQETQYF
TRBV7-2	TRBJ1-4	14	.	TRBD1	TGTGCCAGCAGCATACAGGGGGCGGGTGAAAAACTGTTTTTT	CASSIQGAGEKLFF
TRBV9	TRBJ2-1	17	.	.	TGTGCCAGCAGCGTTTCGCCTAGCCCGAGCTCCTACAATGAGCAGTTCTTC	CASSVSPSPSSYNEQFF
TRBV18	TRBJ1-4	13	.	.	TGTGCCAGCTCACTCGGACAGAATGAAAAACTGTTTTTT	CASSLGQNEKLFF
TRBV9	TRBJ2-1	18	.	TRBD2	TGTGCCAGCAGCGTCTCCACCTTCCGGACTAGCGGGGGCAATGAGCAGTTCTTC	CASSVSTFRTSGGNEQFF
TRBV7-9	TRBJ2-7	14	.	TRBD1	TGTGCCAGCAGTAACAACCGGGACAGCTACGAGCAGTACTTC	CASSNNRDSYEQYF
TRBV7-2	TRBJ2-5	14	.	TRBD1	TGTGCCAGCAGCTTTAACAGGGGTCTGGAGACCCAGTACTTC	CASSFNRGLETQYF
TRBV10-1	TRBJ2-7	13	few	.	TGCGCCAGCAGTGGTAGCGCAACCTACGAGCAGTACTTC	CASSGSATYEQYF
TRBV5-4	TRBJ1-1	17	once	TRBD1	TGTGCCAGCAGCCTGAGGCCGGGACAGGGGTTTGGCACTGAAGCTTTCTTT	CASSLRPGQGFGTEAFF
TRBV28	TRBJ1-2	17	.	TRBD1	TGTGCCAGCAGGGGACAGGGATTGATAATAGGGGACTATGGCTACACCTTC	CASRGQGLIIGDYGYTF
TRBV4-1	TRBJ2-2	16	.	.	TGCGCCAGCAGCCAAGATCGTAGCTTTGGGAGCGGGGAGCTGTTTTTT	CASSQDRSFGSGELFF
TRBV11-2	TRBJ2-1	16	.	TRBD2	TGTGCCAGCAGCCGTACTAGCGAATACACCTACAATGAGCAGTTCTTC	CASSRTSEYTYNEQFF
TRBV11-1	TRBJ2-3	15	.	.	TGTGCCAGCAGCTTAAACGGAGACCCCACAGATACGCAGTATTTT	CASSLNGDPTDTQYF
TRBV6-4	TRBJ1-1	15	.	TRBD1	TGTGCCAGCAGACGGACAGGAACGATGAACACTGAAGCTTTCTTT	CASRRTGTMNTEAFF
TRBV7-2	TRBJ2-3	14	once	TRBD2	TGTGCCAGCAGCATCCGGACTAGCCCAGATACGCAGTATTTT	CASSIRTSPDTQYF